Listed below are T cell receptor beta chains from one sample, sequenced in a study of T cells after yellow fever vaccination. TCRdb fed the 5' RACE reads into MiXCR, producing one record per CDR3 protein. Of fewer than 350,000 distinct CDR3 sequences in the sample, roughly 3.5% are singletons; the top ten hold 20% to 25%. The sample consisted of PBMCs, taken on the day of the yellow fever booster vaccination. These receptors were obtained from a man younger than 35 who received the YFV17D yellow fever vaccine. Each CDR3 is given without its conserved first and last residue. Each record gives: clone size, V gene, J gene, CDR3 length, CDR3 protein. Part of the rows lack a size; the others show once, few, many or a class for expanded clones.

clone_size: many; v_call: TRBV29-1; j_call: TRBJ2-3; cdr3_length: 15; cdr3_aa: SVEVWSGGQSTDTQY
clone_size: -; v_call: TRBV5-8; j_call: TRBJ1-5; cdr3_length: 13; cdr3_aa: ASREYRGGNQPQH
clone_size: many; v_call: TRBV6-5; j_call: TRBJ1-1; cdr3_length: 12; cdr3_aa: ASSYEGSLTEAF
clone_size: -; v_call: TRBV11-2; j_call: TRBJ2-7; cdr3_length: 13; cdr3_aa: ASSSPASGGYEQY
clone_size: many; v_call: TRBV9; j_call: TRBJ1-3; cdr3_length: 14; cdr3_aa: ASSVTGGLSGNTIY
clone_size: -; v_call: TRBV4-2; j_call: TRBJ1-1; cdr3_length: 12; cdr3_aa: ASSRSQEGTEAF
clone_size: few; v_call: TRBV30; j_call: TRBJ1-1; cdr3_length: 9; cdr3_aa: AWRMNTEAF
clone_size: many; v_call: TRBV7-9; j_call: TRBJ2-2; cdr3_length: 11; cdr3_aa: ASSFSVGGELF
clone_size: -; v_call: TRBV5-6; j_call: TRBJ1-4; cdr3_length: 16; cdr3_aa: ASSLGWQELATNEKLF
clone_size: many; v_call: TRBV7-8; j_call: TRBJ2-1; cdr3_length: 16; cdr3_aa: ASSLGLAGTGMANEQF
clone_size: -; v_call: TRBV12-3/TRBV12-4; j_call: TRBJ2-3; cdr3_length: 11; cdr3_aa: ASKIGGADTQY
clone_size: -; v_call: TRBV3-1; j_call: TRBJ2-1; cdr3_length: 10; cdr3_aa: ASSQQYIEQF
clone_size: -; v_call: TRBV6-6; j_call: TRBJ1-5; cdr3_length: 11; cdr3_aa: ASRETGDQPQH
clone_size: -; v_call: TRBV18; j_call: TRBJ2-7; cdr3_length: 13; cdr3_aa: ASSPIWGGSDEQY